This T cell receptor (beta chain) was identified during a study of PD-1 blockade in classical Hodgkin lymphoma. Study-wide findings and caveats: Individuals who commenced nivolumab within less than 1 year of ASCT were excluded. Significantly greater TCR diversity emerged by C4D1 in CD4+ cells but not CD8+ cells. Healthy donors were reported to have higher baseline TCR diversity than newly diagnosed patients.

Generated by immunoSEQ multiplex PCR, the TCRdb table keeps only in-frame clones and is missing some. The data hold around 91,000 clones, with 89% observed a single time. This CDR3 contains 15 residues. CDR1 MNHEY and CDR2 SVGAGI come from the germline V gene. Trimming took 8 bases from V and 2 from J, leaving 15 bases between them. Notes on this clone: Antigen unknown.

Each patient experienced a relapse that followed autologous stem cell transplantation, and brentuximab vedotin exposure varied. The rearrangement joins TRBV6-5 to TRBJ2-2; D perhaps matches TRBD2 (5 bases). The clonotype comes from a human donor with classical Hodgkin lymphoma. The material sequenced was peripheral blood mononuclear cells (PBMCs), taken at baseline. CDR3 coding DNA: TGTGCCAGCGCCTCCGGGGTAGTCAACACCGGGGAGCTGTTTTTT. It is translated as CASASGVVNTGELFF.